The next 5 T cell receptor beta chains were all read from a single sample in a study of molecular identifiers for immune sequencing clone quantification. TCRdb re-called the PCR reads through MiXCR, storing one row per CDR3 protein. The sample lists 40,000 to 45,000 distinct CDR3 sequences, 15% to 20% occurring once. Specimen: naive CD8+ T cells from blood, with Jurkat cell RNA spiked in. This sample's subset: FACS-sorted CD8+CD4-CCR7+CD45RA+ naive T cells. Receptor source: a human donor in good health. Some libraries in this study had Jurkat cell RNA spiked in.

This clonotype showed up many times. This chain links TRBV11-2 with TRBJ2-1; a possible D gene is TRBD1 (6 bases). Germline V CDR1 and CDR2: SGHAT, FQNNGV. This CDR3 region has 17 residues. Trimming left V 1 base short and J 0 bases short, with 13 bases between. CDR3 amino acids: CASSLGSGVGSYNEQFF. CDR3 nucleotide sequence: TGTGCCAGCAGCTTAGGATCAGGGGTGGGCTCCTACAATGAGCAGTTCTTC.

The chain combines TRBV29-1 with TRBJ1-1, with D perhaps TRBD1 (5 bases). Trimming took off 6 bases at V and 8 bases at J, with 13 bases between the two ends. The CDR3 covers 11 residues. Germline CDR1 SQVTM, CDR2 ANQGSEA. In nucleotides, the CDR3 is TGCAGCGTCCCCGACAGAGACGAAGCTTTCTTT. This translates into CSVPDRDEAFF. Full variable domain (rest looked up from reference TRBV29-1 and TRBJ1-1): SAVISQKPSRDICQRGTSLTIQCQVDSQVTMMFWYRQQPGQSLTLIATANQGSEATYESGFVIDKFPISRPNLTFSTLTVSNMSPEDSSIYLCSVPDRDEAFFGQGTRLTVV.

This clonotype was observed at least ten times. This sequence joins TRBV6-5 and TRBJ2-3, with D perhaps given as TRBD1 or TRBD2 (5 bases each). Trimming shortened V by 0 bases and J by 4 bases, and 5 bases separated the two germline ends. Germline CDR1 and CDR2: MNHEY and SVGAGI. This CDR3 has 13 residues. The CDR3 nucleotides read TGTGCCAGCAGTTACTCGGGACCAGATACGCAGTATTTT. Protein: CASSYSGPDTQYF.

Ten or more counts support this clonotype. This rearrangement joins TRBV5-1 to TRBJ2-7, with 9 positions matching TRBD1. Germline V lookup: CDR1 SGHRS, CDR2 YFSETQ. V was clipped by 4 bases and J by 3 bases; unmatched bases: 8. This CDR3 is built from 15 residues. CDR3 nucleotide sequence: TGCGCCAGCAGCCCCGGACAGGGGTTCTACTACGAGCAGTACTTC. Protein: CASSPGQGFYYEQYF.

In its sample, this clonotype was seen many times. V is TRBV29-1 and J is TRBJ2-7; D perhaps matches TRBD1 (6 bases). This CDR3 is 15 amino acids long. Germline V gene data show CDR1 as SQVTM and CDR2 as ANQGSEA. V was shortened by 0 bases and J by 1 base, with 13 bases between the two germline ends. Written as DNA, the CDR3 is TGCAGCGTTGAAGATCGACGGACAGCTTCCTACGAGCAGTACTTC. This sequence encodes CSVEDRRTASYEQYF.